A single sample is the source of the 9 T cell receptor beta chains below, sequenced in a study of T cells expressing NK-cell markers. With the 5' RACE reads reprocessed, TCRdb shows one record per CDR3 protein and no DNA. In all, the sample yields roughly 380,000 distinct CDR3 sequences. Material for sequencing was blood T cells: a sorted CD56 or NKG2C T cell subset, CD4+ or CD8+ T cells, or bulk PBMC T cells (not recorded which). These receptors were taken from a man between 18 and 69 years old in good health.

The chain combines TRBV29-1 with TRBJ2-5; the TCRdb D gene call, TRBD2, has no DNA to confirm it. Germline assignment: CDR1 SQVTM and CDR2 ANQGSEA. This CDR3 spans 13 amino acids. The CDR3 reads CSVAGTSGETQYF.

CDR3 region: CASSQEAVMNTEAFF. J is TRBJ1-1 and V is TRBV4-2. Germline loops: CDR1 LGHNA, CDR2 YNFKEQ. The CDR3 has 15 residues.

The gene calls are TRBV7-3 and TRBJ2-4; lacking DNA, the TRBD1 call made by TCRdb goes unchecked. The CDR3 covers 15 residues. The germline gives CDR1 SGHTA, CDR2 FQGTGA. The CDR3 reads CASTLDALAKNIQYF.

The rearrangement links TRBV30 to TRBJ1-6. This CDR3 comprises 15 residues. Germline V gene data show CDR1 as GTSNPN and CDR2 as SVGIG (reference sequence). CDR3 amino acids: CAWRGQGHYNSPLHF.

The V and J genes are TRBV6-5 and TRBJ2-1; the D call of TRBD2 rests on TCRdb alone, since no DNA is present to check it. The CDR3 is 17 amino acids. The germline V gene encodes CDR1 MNHEY and CDR2 SVGAGI. The CDR3 sequence: CASSYARLAGGNNEQFF.

J is TRBJ2-1 and V is TRBV15; the D call of TRBD1 rests on TCRdb alone, since no DNA is present to check it. The germline V gene encodes CDR1 LNHNV and CDR2 YYDKDF (reference sequence). The CDR3 covers 15 residues. The CDR3: CATSRGQGLVNEQFF.

This sequence joins TRBV6-1 and TRBJ2-5; with no DNA, the TCRdb D assignment of TRBD2 cannot be verified. CDR1 and CDR2 (germline): MNHNS, SASEGT. The CDR3 loop spans 16 amino acids. CDR3 amino acids: CASSTLAGGRRETQYF.

The chain uses TRBV19 and TRBJ1-1; TCRdb's assignment of TRBD1 cannot be checked, as there is no DNA. Germline assignment: CDR1 LNHDA and CDR2 SQIVND (reference sequence). CDR3 length: 15 residues. The chain's CDR3 is CASSGIKEGAFEAFF.

This chain uses TRBV5-5 with TRBJ1-6. This CDR3 is 12 amino acids long. Germline CDR1 reads SGHKS; CDR2 reads YYEKEE (reference sequence). This CDR3 reads CASSLWNSPLHF.